This is a list of T cell receptor beta chains from one sample in a study of shared clonotypes between healthy human individuals. Assay used: immunoSEQ multiplex PCR; TCRdb lists only in-frame clones, some missing. This table has around 600,000 clones, approximately 96% appearing once. The sequencing sample was made of naive CD8+ T cells sorted from blood. The receptors were sampled from a woman in her 30s in good health. Both conserved end residues are part of each CDR3.

J gene	V gene	CDR3 protein
TRBJ1-2	TRBV15	CATSRVFGANYGYTF
TRBJ1-4	TRBV28	CASSLFGGEKLFF
TRBJ2-7	TRBV14	CASSRMGLAMDEQYF
TRBJ1-2	TRBV27	CASSLFQGSYGYTF
TRBJ2-7	TRBV7-9	CASSLGTTNFYEQYF
TRBJ1-2	TRBV11-1	CASSLSTGDYGYTF
TRBJ1-1	TRBV5-6	CASSWMAEGEAFF
TRBJ2-5	TRBV5-6	CASSLNLLETQYF
TRBJ1-2	TRBV11-2	CASSLVGTVNYGYTF
TRBJ1-4	TRBV5-1	CASTQDFIGEKLFF
TRBJ2-7	TRBV4-1	CASSQGPALEQYF
TRBJ1-5	TRBV9	CASSEGTGDANQPQHF
TRBJ1-2	TRBV7-9	CASSPPRLAPDYGYTF
TRBJ2-1	TRBV29-1	CSALQGGELEQFF
TRBJ1-2	TRBV5-1	CASSFTGPFNYGYTF
TRBJ1-3	TRBV28	CASSSPRWGGSGNTIYF
TRBJ2-7	TRBV27	CASSWGDTNYEQYF
TRBJ2-5	TRBV5-1	CASRSWTETQETQYF
TRBJ2-7	TRBV5-1	CASNPSLGRNYEQYF
TRBJ2-1	TRBV27	CASSLLGAGDNEQFF
TRBJ2-1	TRBV5-6	CASSFTGGLVNEQFF
TRBJ2-7	TRBV11-2	CASSLVGGSGSEQYF
TRBJ2-7	TRBV18	CASSPPGLEGTYEQYF
NA	TRBV7-9	CASSPSESGEQYF
TRBJ1-3	TRBV10-3	CAISPGPWGTLTWNTIYF
NA	TRBV7-9	CASSSGVTVYEQYF
TRBJ2-1	TRBV5-1	CASSRTSGVSSYNEQFF
TRBJ2-7	TRBV28	CASSPLPGPSSYEQYF
TRBJ2-7	TRBV4-1	CASSQDGSGRSYEQYF
TRBJ1-2	TRBV23-1	CASSQVNSDRGGYGYTF
TRBJ2-7	TRBV5-1	CASSLGAPSSYEQYF
TRBJ2-7	TRBV16	CASSQSRGYEQYF
TRBJ2-5	TRBV5-1	CASSRWEGQETQYF
TRBJ2-5	TRBV27	CAKQTGGQETQYF
TRBJ2-3	TRBV28	CASSGGLAGLADTQYF
TRBJ2-2	TRBV19	CASTSPYPNTGELFF
TRBJ1-2	TRBV9	CASSADGVYGYTF
TRBJ2-7	TRBV6-1	CARIQGVNEQYF
TRBJ2-7	TRBV21-1	CASGRSYEQYF
TRBJ1-5	TRBV19	CASSSWTGITNQPQHF
TRBJ2-7	TRBV6-5	CASSYSKVYEQYF
TRBJ2-1	TRBV5-4	CASSLGVYNEQFF
TRBJ2-7	TRBV27	CASSSPGTGLAEQYF